These 27 T cell receptor beta chains were sequenced from one sample in a study of identifying expanded T cells in peripheral blood. Produced via immunoSEQ multiplex PCR; TCRdb's table is partial and in-frame only. The table has 95,000 to 100,000 clones, roughly 87% seen once. Source material: blood. Every receptor here comes from a person aged 18-70 years in good health.

The rearrangement joins TRBV5-5 to TRBJ2-3; no clear D. The germline CDR1 and CDR2 sequences are SGHKS and YYEKEE (reference sequence). The V end was cut by 2 bases, the J end by 2 bases, with 6 bases between. The CDR3 totals 13 residues. In nucleotides, the CDR3 is TGTGCCAGCAGCTTTGATCCCACAGATACGCAGTATTTT. Its protein product is CASSFDPTDTQYF.

The chain couples TRBV6-5 to TRBJ2-7; the match to TRBD1 covers 7 bases. CDR1 and CDR2 (germline): MNHEY, SVGAGI. The CDR3 has 15 residues. V dropped 6 bases and J dropped 1; count of bases not matched to a gene: 9. This CDR3 reads CASSLAMDRSYEQYF. CDR3 nucleotides: TGTGCCAGCAGCCTCGCGATGGACAGGTCCTACGAGCAGTACTTC.

This chain links TRBV18 with TRBJ2-7; 8 nucleotides align to TRBD2. The CDR3 has 16 residues. Germline V gene data show CDR1 as KGHSH and CDR2 as LQKENI. Trimming cost V 1 base and J 0 bases; bases outside gene matches: 5. CDR3 in DNA: TGTGCCAGCTCACCACTCGCGGGGGGTTCCTCCTACGAGCAGTACTTC. Its protein product is CASSPLAGGSSYEQYF.

V gene TRBV18 combines with J gene TRBJ1-1; maybe TRBD1 (5 bases). Germline assignment: CDR1 KGHSH and CDR2 LQKENI. Trimming pared 8 bases from V and 7 bases from J, leaving 17 bases between. The CDR3 consists of 13 residues. The CDR3 sequence is CASAFDRSGEAFF. The CDR3 nucleotides are TGTGCCAGCGCTTTTGACAGATCGGGTGAAGCTTTCTTT.

CDR3 region: CAWSGTRGREPYEQYF. The CDR3 nucleotides read TGTGCCTGGAGTGGCACTCGGGGCAGGGAACCCTACGAGCAGTACTTC. The chain is built from TRBV30 and TRBJ2-7; either TRBD1 or TRBD2 may supply D (5 bases each). Looked up from germline, CDR1 is GTSNPN and CDR2 is SVGIG (reference sequence). Between the trimmed V and J ends, which lost 1 base and 2 bases, there was a span of 18 bases. The CDR3 consists of 16 residues. Full variable domain (rest looked up from reference TRBV30 and TRBJ2-7): SQTIHQWPATLVQPVGSPLSLECTVEGTSNPNLYWYRQAAGRGLQLLFYSVGIGQISSEVPQNLSASRPQDRQFILSSKKLLLSDSGFYLCAWSGTRGREPYEQYFGPGTRLTVT.

The V gene is TRBV27, the J gene TRBJ2-7; no clear D gene. Germline V gene data show CDR1 as MNHEY and CDR2 as SMNVEV (reference sequence). V gave up 4 bases and J gave up 4 bases, with 8 bases separating them. The CDR3 spans 12 residues. CDR3 DNA sequence: TGTGCCAGCAGTTCACGTAGTTACGAGCAGTACTTC. It specifies CASSSRSYEQYF.

The V gene is TRBV5-8, the J gene TRBJ1-2; D may be TRBD1 (5 bases). V shed 1 base and J shed 8 bases, with 15 bases lying between them. Germline lookup yields CDR1 SGHTS and CDR2 YDEGEE. The CDR3 covers 14 residues. The CDR3 sequence is CASSLYLGAGGYTF. CDR3 sequence (DNA): TGTGCCAGCAGCTTGTACCTTGGGGCAGGGGGCTACACCTTC.

In DNA form, the CDR3 reads TGTGCCAGCAGTTACGGGACTAGCCTCCCGGTGGGCCAGTACTTC. Residues: CASSYGTSLPVGQYF. The chain has TRBV6-5 and TRBJ2-5; 9 nucleotides match TRBD2. This CDR3 is built from 15 residues. After removal of 2 bases from V and 10 bases from J, the junction contained 11 bases not matched to a gene. From germline, CDR1 is MNHEY and CDR2 SVGAGI.

The J gene is TRBJ2-3, the V gene TRBV18, with no clear D. The CDR3 is made up of 17 amino acids. Germline V lookup: CDR1 KGHSH, CDR2 LQKENI. V was trimmed by 3 bases and J by 1 base, leaving 17 bases between them. In nucleotides, the CDR3 is TGTGCCAGCTCACCGTATTTCGAAAATGGGGGCACAGATACGCAGTATTTT. As protein: CASSPYFENGGTDTQYF. The whole variable domain, remainder taken from reference TRBV18 and TRBJ2-3, is NAGVMQNPRHLVRRRGQEARLRCSPMKGHSHVYWYRQLPEEGLKFMVYLQKENIIDESGMPKERFSAEFPKEGPSILRIQQVVRGDSAAYFCASSPYFENGGTDTQYFGPGTRLTVL.

The J gene is TRBJ1-3, the V gene TRBV4-3; the D gene is possibly TRBD1 (5 bases). Germline V gives CDR1 LGHNA, CDR2 YSLEER. The CDR3 sequence is 17 residues long. Trimming cost V 0 bases and J 0 bases, with 12 bases left between them. The CDR3 sequence: CASSQEAGTYSGNTIYF. For the CDR3, the DNA is TGCGCCAGCAGCCAAGAAGCCGGGACGTACTCTGGAAACACCATATATTTT.

This chain links TRBV19 with TRBJ2-6; TRBD2 matches at 7 bases. Germline V gene lookup returns CDR1 LNHDA and CDR2 SQIVND (reference sequence). This CDR3 region has 15 residues. J gave up 2 bases and V 4 bases, and 2 bases lay outside the gene matches. The CDR3 bases are TGTGCCAGTAGTACTCGGGAGGCTGGGGCCAACGTCCTGACTTTC. Translation gives CASSTREAGANVLTF.

The genes are TRBV7-9 and TRBJ1-2, with 8 bases matching TRBD1. Trimming took 5 bases from V and 4 from J; bases not matched to a gene: 15. CDR1 and CDR2 (germline): SEHNR, FQNEAQ (reference sequence). CDR3 length: 17 amino acids. Here the CDR3 reads CASSTGTGGTLTYGYTF. CDR3 DNA sequence: TGTGCCAGCAGCACTGGGACAGGCGGAACCTTAACCTATGGCTACACCTTC.

This chain's CDR3 is CASSPRPSQGVYTEAFF. The CDR3 nucleotides are TGTGCCAGCAGCCCTCGCCCCTCTCAGGGTGTTTACACTGAAGCTTTCTTT. The chain links TRBV7-2 to TRBJ1-1, with D tentatively TRBD1 (5 bases). V lost 5 bases and J lost 3, with 22 bases in between. This CDR3 has 17 amino acids. Germline assignment: CDR1 SGHTA and CDR2 FQGNSA.

The rearrangement uses TRBV6-5 and TRBJ2-7, with D hard to call. V lost 5 bases and J 2 bases, leaving 4 bases between the germline ends. CDR3 size: 11 residues. From germline, CDR1 is MNHEY and CDR2 SVGAGI. CDR3 residues: CASSETYEQYF. The CDR3 DNA sequence: TGTGCCAGCAGTGAGACCTACGAGCAGTACTTC.

The rearrangement joins TRBV5-6 to TRBJ1-2; unclear D gene. The CDR3 sequence is 14 residues long. V was trimmed by 4 bases and J by 3 bases, leaving 13 bases between them. Germline loops: CDR1 SGHDT, CDR2 YYEEEE. CDR3 nucleotide sequence: TGTGCCAGCAGCAGTCGGTCATTGGACTATGGCTACACCTTC. It translates to CASSSRSLDYGYTF.

This chain joins TRBV4-3 and TRBJ2-7; maybe TRBD2 (5 bases). The CDR3 has 18 residues. V lost 0 bases and J 5 bases, leaving 23 bases between the germline ends. Germline V lookup: CDR1 LGHNA, CDR2 YSLEER. CDR3 region: CASSQEMIGVGIRHEQYF. The CDR3 nucleotides read TGCGCCAGCAGCCAAGAAATGATCGGGGTAGGGATTCGCCACGAGCAGTACTTC.

The chain employs TRBV9 and TRBJ2-3; D is ambiguous. V gave up 0 bases and J gave up 6 bases, with 8 bases separating them. The CDR3 is 13 amino acids. The germline V gene has CDR1 SGDLS and CDR2 YYNGEE. CDR3 region: CASSVDSTDTQYF. In DNA form, the CDR3 reads TGTGCCAGCAGCGTAGATAGTACGGATACGCAGTATTTT.

The rearrangement joins TRBV7-6 to TRBJ2-1; D is uncertain. Germline-derived CDR1 and CDR2 are SGHVS and FNYEAQ. The CDR3 is 14 residues long. The V and J ends lost 5 bases and 6 bases respectively, with 14 bases between them. The CDR3 region has the DNA TGTGCCAGCAGCCAAGACACAGCAATCAATGAGCAGTTCTTC. Translating gives CASSQDTAINEQFF.

The V call is TRBV10-3, the J call TRBJ2-2, with a weak D call TRBD2 (5 bases). This CDR3 contains 14 residues. Germline V gene sequence: CDR1 ENHRY, CDR2 SYGVKD. The germline V and J ends were trimmed by 11 bases and 4 bases, with 17 bases remaining between them. CDR3 DNA: TGTGCCTCAAGGGCACCGGCGGGCACCGGGGAGCTGTTTTTT. This encodes CASRAPAGTGELFF.

This chain uses TRBV4-1 with TRBJ2-3, with D hard to call. V lost 2 bases to trimming and J lost 7 bases, with 10 bases between them. Per the germline V gene, CDR1 is MGHRA and CDR2 is YSYEKL. There are 13 residues in the CDR3. As DNA, the CDR3 is TGCGCCAGCAGCCAACCCCACGCCCATACGCAGTATTTT. It yields the protein CASSQPHAHTQYF.

The J gene is TRBJ1-1, the V gene TRBV10-3; D perhaps matches TRBD1 (5 bases). Germline V gene data show CDR1 as ENHRY and CDR2 as SYGVKD. The CDR3 is 17 amino acids. Between the trimmed V and J ends, which lost 4 bases and 0 bases, there was a span of 18 bases. The CDR3 loop reads CAISVSPLGRMNTEAFF. In DNA, the CDR3 is TGTGCCATCAGTGTATCGCCCCTGGGGCGGATGAACACTGAAGCTTTCTTT.

The V and J genes are TRBV5-3 and TRBJ2-7; a weak D match, TRBD1 (5 bases). TRBV5-3 is known as an ORF, though its function is uncertain. CDR3 length: 14 residues. The V gene lost 0 bases and the J gene lost 5 bases, with 12 bases spanning the gap. CDR3: CARSLEGLLDEQYF. The CDR3 coding sequence is TGTGCCAGAAGCTTGGAGGGGCTCCTCGACGAGCAGTACTTC.

The chain has TRBV28 and TRBJ2-1; the D is unclear. The germline V and J ends were trimmed by 3 bases and 7 bases, with 7 bases remaining between them. The germline CDR1 and CDR2 sequences are MDHEN and SYDVKM. There are 12 residues in the CDR3. In nucleotides, the CDR3 is TGTGCCAGCAGTTTTAGGGTTAATGAGCAGTTCTTC. Its protein is CASSFRVNEQFF.

The chain couples TRBV7-2 to TRBJ1-4; a weak D match, TRBD1 (5 bases). CDR3 length: 15 residues. Per the germline V gene, CDR1 is SGHTA and CDR2 is FQGNSA. V was trimmed by 3 bases and J by 8 bases, leaving 16 bases between them. Here the CDR3 DNA reads TGTGCCAGCAGCTTGATGGGACGTTTAGGAGAAAAACTGTTTTTT. This encodes CASSLMGRLGEKLFF.

This clone was recorded once. The chain links TRBV7-9 to TRBJ2-7; TRBD1 or TRBD2 may be the D gene (7 bases each). CDR1 and CDR2 from the germline V gene are SEHNR and FQNEAQ (reference sequence). V lost 5 bases, J lost 0 bases, and 14 bases lay in between. The CDR3 covers 15 residues. Written as DNA, the CDR3 is TGTGCCAGCAGCCCCGGGGGGACAGTCTCCTACGAGCAGTACTTC. Translation gives CASSPGGTVSYEQYF.

As for this clone: A much larger clone sits a single nucleotide away, making a read error possible. The chain has TRBV2 and TRBJ1-2; no firm D call. Germline CDR1 reads SNHLY; CDR2 reads FYNNEI. Trimming took 3 bases from V and 1 from J, leaving 0 bases between them. The CDR3 extends over 11 amino acids. DNA of the CDR3: TGTGCCAGCAGTGATAACTATGGCTACACCTTC. It translates to CASSDNYGYTF.

V is TRBV19 and J is TRBJ2-4; 7 nucleotides align to TRBD1. The ends lost 5 bases at V and 8 bases at J; junction bases unmatched: 6. CDR3 length: 13 residues. The germline V gene has CDR1 LNHDA and CDR2 SQIVND (reference sequence). CDR3 amino acids: CASSVQGVDIQYF. The CDR3 region has the DNA TGTGCCAGTAGTGTCCAGGGGGTTGACATTCAGTACTTC.